These 5 T cell receptor beta chains originate from one sample sequenced in a study of Ad26.COV2.S vaccination and SARS-CoV-2 variants. The protocol was immunoSEQ multiplex PCR, while the TCRdb copy is restricted to in-frame clones and leaves out a portion. The profile shows over 350,000 clones, around 85% of them singletons. Treatment noted: about 20 received Ad26.COV2.S at low or high dose, single or two shots; 5 received placebo; per-sample allocation not given. Day 63 after the first vaccine or placebo injection was the time point for sampling. This sample comprised peripheral blood, obtained in a trial of Ad26.COV2.S vaccine versus placebo. The receptors derive from a person aged 18-60 years who received the Ad26.COV2.S COVID-19 vaccine or a placebo.

V gene TRBV29-1 combines with J gene TRBJ2-3; 8 positions agree with TRBD2. Trimming cost V 7 bases and J 6 bases; bases outside gene matches: 12. The germline CDR1 and CDR2 sequences are SQVTM and ANQGSEA. The CDR3 length is 14 residues. Here the CDR3 reads CSAGAGGARDTQYF. CDR3 nucleotide sequence: TGCAGCGCTGGGGCCGGGGGGGCCCGTGATACGCAGTATTTT.

The rearrangement joins TRBV10-1 to TRBJ1-2; a possible D gene is TRBD1 (5 bases). With 6 bases removed from V and 2 bases from J, the gap between germline ends came to 16 bases. CDR3 length equals 15 residues. From germline, CDR1 is WNHNN and CDR2 SYGVQD (reference sequence). The CDR3 DNA sequence: TGCGCCAGCAGCGGGGTAGCCGGGGGGAACTATGGCTACACCTTC. It yields the protein CASSGVAGGNYGYTF.

The chain combines TRBV23-1 with TRBJ2-7, with D possibly TRBD1 on 5 matching bases. TRBV23-1 is an ORF; its function is uncertain. V was shortened by 9 bases and J by 3 bases, with 9 bases between the two germline ends. The CDR3 is 11 amino acids. The CDR3 nucleotides read TGCGCCAGTTACCAGGGCTACGAGCAGTACTTC. Protein product: CASYQGYEQYF.

The V and J genes are TRBV18 and TRBJ1-1; D gene uncertain. Trimming shortened V by 3 bases and J by 1 base, and 18 bases separated the two germline ends. CDR3 length: 17 amino acids. The germline V gene encodes CDR1 KGHSH and CDR2 LQKENI. The CDR3 region is CASSPTIFGGRNTEAFF. The CDR3 coding sequence is TGTGCCAGCTCACCTACTATTTTCGGCGGCAGGAACACTGAAGCTTTCTTT. Full variable domain (remainder filled in from reference TRBV18 and TRBJ1-1): NAGVMQNPRHLVRRRGQEARLRCSPMKGHSHVYWYRQLPEEGLKFMVYLQKENIIDESGMPKERFSAEFPKEGPSILRIQQVVRGDSAAYFCASSPTIFGGRNTEAFFGQGTRLTVV.

This rearrangement joins TRBV4-1 to TRBJ1-2; TRBD1 matches 7 bases. Germline V gene sequence: CDR1 MGHRA, CDR2 YSYEKL. J lost 7 bases, V lost 3 bases, and 2 bases had no gene match. The CDR3 length is 12 residues. CDR3 in amino acids: CASSQPGGGYTF. In DNA form, the CDR3 reads TGCGCCAGCAGCCAGCCAGGGGGTGGCTACACCTTC.